This T cell receptor (beta chain) was identified during a study of blood T cells in healthy people across ages. For the study at large: Capture via template switching afforded approximately one barcoded beta molecule per two T cells.

The CDR3 loop spans 14 amino acids. In germline, CDR1 is KGHDR, CDR2 SFDVKD. Trimming pared 7 bases from V and 5 bases from J, leaving 14 bases between. With a J-beta primer mix and a sample-barcoded 5' primer, a second PCR ran about 7 to 11 cycles. There were at least 2.5 million CDR3-containing paired-end reads obtained from each sample. TCRdb reanalysed the 5' RACE reads using MiXCR and keeps one entry per CDR3 protein. Of about 1,500,000 distinct CDR3 sequences in the sample, around 39% were seen once. Study-wide results and limits: While age rose, TCR beta diversity per million T cells dropped in a roughly linear way. Unsorted PBMC material precluded a definitive naive versus antigen-experienced comparison.

A remark on this clonotype: No antigen is known for it.

This TCR was recovered from a woman aged 18-30 years in good health. This sequence joins TRBV24-1 and TRBJ2-1, with a weak D call TRBD2 (5 bases). Sequencing was carried out using blood. The CDR3 region has the DNA TGTGCCACCAGCCCCTCGTGGGAGAACAATGAGCAGTTCTTC. Residues: CATSPSWENNEQFF.